In this sample, the clone carrying this T cell receptor beta chain turned up many times. As yet, its antigen is unknown. These data are taken from a study of prognosis after radiotherapy for stage I lung cancer. Overall study context: Stage I non-small cell lung cancer cases were enrolled from April 2018 through January 2019. Study-wide results and limits: Lower Shannon entropy values were found after stereotactic body radiation therapy in patients who developed distant metastases. Differences in TRBV and TRBJ gene usage were reportedly observed between patients with and without metastases.

Each of two time points yielded six milliliters of peripheral venous blood. V was shortened by 2 bases and J by 7 bases, with 14 bases between the two germline ends. Germline-derived CDR1 and CDR2 are SGHRS and YFSETQ. CDR3 size: 14 residues. Amplification of TCR beta CDR3 from genomic DNA used two-round multiplex PCR. With primers specific to each TRBV and TRBJ gene, the first-round PCR was performed. From the multiplex PCR reads, TCRdb called clonotypes with MiXCR, one entry per CDR3 protein. Among 15,000 to 20,000 distinct CDR3 sequences, 50% were seen once, and the ten largest hold 30% to 35%. The clonotype was recovered from a donor of 50 years or more with non-small cell lung cancer. The J gene is TRBJ2-3, the V gene TRBV5-1, with D perhaps matching TRBD1 (6 bases). The sequencing here drew on PBMCs, taken before or after stereotactic body radiation therapy (not recorded which). The CDR3 is CASSLNLGGNTQYF. DNA for the CDR3: TGCGCCAGCAGCTTAAATTTAGGGGGTAATACGCAGTATTTT.